Listed below are T cell receptor beta chains from one sample, sequenced in a study of Graves' ophthalmopathy and Graves' hyperthyroidism. TCRdb used MiXCR to reprocess the multiplex PCR reads, holding one entry per CDR3 protein. The table includes about 660,000 distinct CDR3 sequences, just over 40% detected once. The sample comprised peripheral blood. Every receptor here comes from an adult man with Graves' ophthalmopathy. Both conserved end residues are part of each CDR3. Each record gives: J gene, V gene, CDR3 protein.

TRBJ1-5,TRBV4-3,CASSQDLRGSNQPKHF
TRBJ2-2,TRBV7-2,CASSLEQGRTGELFF
TRBJ2-2,TRBV25-1,CASSESPREGNTGELFF
TRBJ2-7,TRBV7-8,CASRSGTNSYEQYF
TRBJ1-3,TRBV6-2/TRBV6-3,CASSPLGQVSGNTIYF
TRBJ1-4,TRBV12-5,CASGLGFLSGAGNEKLFF
TRBJ1-1,TRBV5-1,CASSLGPSSEAFF
TRBJ2-3,TRBV25-1,CASSDARANIDTQYF
TRBJ2-5,TRBV12-3/TRBV12-4,CASSEGTSGQETQYF
TRBJ1-1,TRBV11-3,CASSFWQGTGTEAFF
TRBJ1-2,TRBV12-3/TRBV12-4,CASSLYGGFYGYTF
TRBJ2-2,TRBV7-9,CASRPRTGELFF
TRBJ1-4,TRBV14,CASSQGFLNEKLFF
TRBJ2-5,TRBV2,CASSYSIEISGSIEETQYF
TRBJ2-7,TRBV14,CASSQGPLGPYEQYF
TRBJ2-7,TRBV10-3,CASSAQNPSYEQYF
TRBJ1-5,TRBV7-2,CASSLGGLRGQPQHF
TRBJ2-7,TRBV7-3,CASSELGPAYEQYF
TRBJ1-2,TRBV29-1,CSVPEGQHIYTF
TRBJ1-1,TRBV12-3/TRBV12-4,CASRAGTGRSEAFF
TRBJ1-3,TRBV6-5,CASSSGGAASGNTIYF
TRBJ2-5,TRBV7-6,CASSLVYGGAETQYF
TRBJ1-5,TRBV7-9,CASSLEGSQPQHF
TRBJ1-5,TRBV25-1,CASSRGSGEQPQHF
TRBJ2-7,TRBV2,CASSGRTRAGVHEQYF